The next 25 T cell receptor beta chains were all read from a single sample in a study of T cells after yellow fever vaccination. MiXCR, applied by TCRdb to the 5' RACE reads, yields one record per CDR3 protein. Altogether some 110,000 distinct CDR3 sequences are present, roughly 8.4% being singletons, with the ten largest covering over 25%. Specimen: CD8+ T cells sorted from PBMCs, collected 45 days after the yellow fever booster vaccination. The receptors originated from a man aged 25-45 years who received the YFV17D yellow fever vaccine.

Ten or more counts support this clonotype. This chain connects TRBV27 to TRBJ1-6; TRBD1 matches at 8 bases. The CDR3 has 14 residues. In germline, CDR1 is MNHEY, CDR2 SMNVEV (reference sequence). J gave up 7 bases and V 4 bases, and 3 bases lay outside the gene matches. The chain's CDR3 is CASSSGTGNSPLHF. CDR3 sequence (DNA): TGTGCCAGCAGTTCAGGGACAGGCAATTCACCCCTCCACTTT.

Ten or more counts support this clonotype. CDR3 in amino acids: CSVEAGLTNEQFF. The CDR3 DNA reads TGCAGCGTTGAGGCGGGACTAACGAATGAGCAGTTCTTC. The chain combines TRBV29-1 with TRBJ2-1; 7 nucleotides agree with TRBD2. The CDR3 runs to 13 residues. Germline assignment: CDR1 SQVTM and CDR2 ANQGSEA. The V gene end was trimmed by 3 bases and the J gene end by 7 bases; junction bases not matched to a gene: 6.

The table lists this clonotype with many counts. The genes are TRBV25-1 and TRBJ2-1; tentatively, D is TRBD2 (6 bases). The V and J ends lost 6 bases and 7 bases respectively, with 16 bases between them. Germline CDR1 and CDR2: MGHDK and SYGVNS. The CDR3 totals 14 residues. Written as DNA, the CDR3 is TGTGCCAGCAGCTGGCGCGGGGCAGGGAATGAGCAGTTCTTC. The encoded protein is CASSWRGAGNEQFF.

This clonotype appeared many times. The chain uses TRBV27 and TRBJ2-5; D is unclear. The CDR3 length is 14 residues. Germline-derived CDR1 and CDR2 are MNHEY and SMNVEV (reference sequence). V gave up 3 bases and J gave up 4 bases, with 12 bases separating them. DNA for the CDR3: TGTGCCAGCAGTTTTGCCCCAATGTCAGAGACCCAGTACTTC. It translates to CASSFAPMSETQYF.

This clonotype was detected many times. This CDR3 is CASSQSRVEQFF. CDR3 nucleotide sequence: TGTGCCAGCAGCCAATCTCGGGTAGAGCAGTTCTTC. The V gene is TRBV27, the J gene TRBJ2-1; D gene uncertain. V lost 6 bases and J 10 bases, leaving 13 bases between the germline ends. Germline assignment: CDR1 MNHEY and CDR2 SMNVEV (reference sequence). The CDR3 length is 12 residues.

This clonotype was counted many times. This chain links TRBV6-1 with TRBJ2-3; 7 bases match TRBD2. CDR3 length: 19 residues. The trim removed 6 bases at V and 2 bases at J, leaving 20 bases unmatched. CDR1 MNHNS and CDR2 SASEGT come from the germline V gene. The CDR3 nucleotides are TGTGCCAGCAGCCACCCCCCAACGGGGGAGGGTCTTTACACAGATACGCAGTATTTT. It translates to CASSHPPTGEGLYTDTQYF.

This clonotype was seen a handful of times. The rearrangement joins TRBV5-1 to TRBJ2-3; 9 positions agree with TRBD1. Germline CDR1 and CDR2: SGHRS and YFSETQ. This CDR3 region has 15 residues. V lost 3 bases, J lost 4 bases, and 6 bases stayed unmatched. The CDR3 sequence is CASSWGQGDSDTQYF. The CDR3 DNA reads as TGCGCCAGCAGCTGGGGACAGGGAGACTCAGATACGCAGTATTTT.

This clonotype was observed many times. This chain uses TRBV6-5 with TRBJ1-5, with TRBD1 as a possible D gene (5 bases). This CDR3 region has 13 residues. Germline CDR1 and CDR2: MNHEY and SVGAGI. Trimming removed 2 bases from V and 7 bases from J, with 9 bases in between. The CDR3 protein is CASSYRGGQPQHF. The CDR3 region has the DNA TGTGCCAGCAGTTACAGGGGTGGACAGCCCCAGCATTTT.

This clonotype came up many times. At one end the junction does not follow the germline gene, possibly because of a read error. V is TRBV15 and J is TRBJ2-1, with D tentatively TRBD1 or TRBD2 (5 bases each). CDR1 is LNHNV, CDR2 YYDKDF, per germline (reference sequence). The CDR3 contains 13 residues. The CDR3 sequence is CATSRGGIGSEVF. The CDR3 DNA reads TGTGCCACCAGCAGAGGGGGGATTGGCTCAGAGGTCTTC.

This clonotype has a handful of counts. The chain is built from TRBV7-9 and TRBJ1-6, with 11 bases lining up with TRBD1. The CDR3 runs to 15 residues. Per germline, CDR1 SEHNR and CDR2 FQNEAQ (reference sequence). Trimming cost V 0 bases and J 8 bases; bases outside gene matches: 0. This CDR3 reads CASSLADRGHSPLHF. The CDR3, as DNA: TGTGCCAGCAGCTTAGCGGACAGGGGGCATTCACCCCTCCACTTT.

Ten or more counts support this clonotype. The chain is built from TRBV15 and TRBJ2-7; D remains ambiguous. Germline lookup yields CDR1 LNHNV and CDR2 YYDKDF (reference sequence). With 0 bases removed from V and 2 bases from J, the gap between germline ends came to 11 bases. The length of the CDR3 is 15 residues. The CDR3 coding sequence is TGTGCCACCAGCAGAGATCCACCCCCGACCTACGAGCAGTACTTC. This encodes CATSRDPPPTYEQYF.

This clonotype showed up many times. V usage is TRBV30 and J usage is TRBJ2-1; D may be TRBD1 (5 bases). Germline V gene data show CDR1 as GTSNPN and CDR2 as SVGIG (reference sequence). Trimming shortened V by 5 bases and J by 7 bases, and 18 bases separated the two germline ends. CDR3 length: 14 amino acids. The CDR3 nucleotides are TGTGCCTGGGATCACCTCGACAGTTTGAATGAGCAGTTCTTC. It specifies CAWDHLDSLNEQFF.

The table lists this clonotype with many counts. The chain uses TRBV5-1 and TRBJ2-5; a possible D gene is TRBD2 (6 bases). The CDR3 has 16 residues. Trimming pared 4 bases from V and 2 bases from J, leaving 18 bases between. The germline CDR1 and CDR2 sequences are SGHRS and YFSETQ. The CDR3 loop is CASSPHWGVEQETQYF. CDR3 coding DNA: TGCGCCAGCAGCCCCCATTGGGGGGTGGAACAAGAGACCCAGTACTTC.

The table lists this clonotype with many counts. J is TRBJ2-1 and V is TRBV5-4; 7 nucleotides align to TRBD1. V trimming: 6 bases; J trimming: 8 bases; junction bases outside the gene matches: 8. In germline, CDR1 is SGHNT, CDR2 YYREEE (reference sequence). The CDR3 runs to 13 residues. CDR3 amino acids: CASNRQGRDEQFF. The CDR3 coding sequence is TGTGCCAGCAACCGACAGGGTAGGGATGAGCAGTTCTTC.

This clonotype was seen many times. This chain links TRBV12-3 or TRBV12-4 with TRBJ2-7; TRBD2 might be the D (5 bases). V lost 5 bases to trimming and J lost 7 bases, with 18 bases between them. CDR3 size: 14 residues. The CDR3 is CASSHGPDGGEQYF. Written as DNA, the CDR3 is TGTGCCAGCAGTCACGGGCCGGACGGAGGAGAGCAGTACTTC.

The table lists this clonotype with many counts. The chain couples TRBV4-3 to TRBJ2-7; TRBD1 matches 7 bases. CDR3 length: 15 amino acids. The J segment lost 4 bases and the V segment lost 0 bases, leaving 6 bases of the junction unmatched. Per the germline V gene, CDR1 is LGHNA and CDR2 is YSLEER. The CDR3 DNA reads as TGCGCCAGCAGCCAAGAGGGGGACAGACCTTACGAGCAGTACTTC. Protein product: CASSQEGDRPYEQYF.

This clonotype was seen at least ten times. The CDR3: CSASRGTDYYEQYF. DNA for the CDR3: TGCAGTGCTAGTCGGGGGACCGACTACTACGAGCAGTACTTC. The chain recombines TRBV20-1 with TRBJ2-7; possibly TRBD2 for D (6 bases). This CDR3 contains 14 residues. Germline V gene data show CDR1 as DFQATT and CDR2 as SNEGSKA (reference sequence). The ends were cut back, 3 bases at V and 3 bases at J, with 15 bases in the middle.

This clonotype was observed a handful of times. The chain is built from TRBV5-1 and TRBJ1-5; D is uncertain. Germline V gene lookup returns CDR1 SGHRS and CDR2 YFSETQ. The CDR3 loop spans 16 amino acids. Trimming removed 9 bases from V and 0 bases from J, with 19 bases in between. The CDR3 DNA follows: TGCGCCATTAGAAGTTGGGAGGATCATAGCAATCAGCCCCAGCATTTT. Residues: CAIRSWEDHSNQPQHF.

This clonotype was observed at least ten times. The chain joins TRBV27 to TRBJ1-1, with D perhaps TRBD1 (6 bases). The CDR3 spans 14 residues. Germline V gene data show CDR1 as MNHEY and CDR2 as SMNVEV (reference sequence). V was shortened by 5 bases and J by 0 bases, with 10 bases between the two germline ends. CDR3 nucleotide sequence: TGTGCCAGCAGTACGACAGGAATGAACACTGAAGCTTTCTTT. Translated: CASSTTGMNTEAFF.

This clonotype appeared many times. V and J are TRBV7-2 and TRBJ2-2; D gene ambiguous. This CDR3 is 14 amino acids long. V was shortened by 5 bases and J by 0 bases, with 7 bases between the two germline ends. Germline V gene data show CDR1 as SGHTA and CDR2 as FQGNSA. DNA for the CDR3: TGTGCCAGCAGCGTCCTATCGAACACCGGGGAGCTGTTTTTT. It codes for CASSVLSNTGELFF. The full variable domain, rest sourced from reference TRBV7-2 and TRBJ2-2, is GAGVSQSPSNKVTEKGKDVELRCDPISGHTALYWYRQSLGQGLEFLIYFQGNSAPDKSGLPSDRFSAERTGGSVSTLTIQRTQQEDSAVYLCASSVLSNTGELFFGEGSRLTVL.

At least ten counts were recorded for this clonotype. The chain combines TRBV20-1 with TRBJ2-5, with D unclear. Germline V gene lookup returns CDR1 DFQATT and CDR2 SNEGSKA (reference sequence). CDR3 size: 14 residues. V lost 2 bases, J lost 2 bases, and 12 bases lay in between. This CDR3 reads CSARNEQKQETQYF. The CDR3 DNA is TGCAGTGCTAGAAACGAGCAAAAACAAGAGACCCAGTACTTC.

This clonotype was seen at least ten times. V gene TRBV4-3 combines with J gene TRBJ2-2; 10 nucleotides line up with TRBD2. Germline lookup yields CDR1 LGHNA and CDR2 YSLEER. Trimming at V came to 4 bases and at J to 7 bases, leaving 12 bases not matched to a gene. The CDR3 covers 17 residues. Written as DNA, the CDR3 is TGCGCCAGCAGCCGTGGGCCTAGCGGGAGTGAAATCGGGGAGCTGTTTTTT. This encodes CASSRGPSGSEIGELFF.

This clonotype was picked up a small number of times. The chain couples TRBV6-2 or TRBV6-3 to TRBJ2-1, with 7 positions matching TRBD2. The V and J ends lost 8 bases and 4 bases, in that order; junction bases with no gene match: 14. There are 16 residues in the CDR3. Germline values: CDR1 MNHEY, CDR2 SVGEGT. CDR3 loop: CASCREEFGEYNEQFF. The CDR3 nucleotides are TGTGCCAGCTGCCGGGAGGAGTTCGGGGAATACAATGAGCAGTTCTTC.

This clonotype was picked up many times. The gene calls are TRBV12-3 or TRBV12-4 and TRBJ2-4, with 9 bases identical to TRBD1. The CDR3 has 13 amino acids. The V segment lost 10 bases and the J segment 8 bases; nucleotides outside the gene matches: 9. The CDR3 coding sequence is TGTGCCACCGCTCGGACAGGGGCACACATTCAGTACTTC. Residues: CATARTGAHIQYF.

This clonotype came up many times. V and J are TRBV10-3 and TRBJ2-2; 10 positions match TRBD2. Germline-derived CDR1 and CDR2 are ENHRY and SYGVKD. CDR3 size: 14 residues. Trimming cost V 10 bases and J 1 base; bases outside gene matches: 3. Here the CDR3 reads CATSSGRNTGELFF. CDR3 coding DNA: TGTGCCACCTCTAGCGGGAGGAACACCGGGGAGCTGTTTTTT.